These 31 T cell receptor beta chains originate from one sample sequenced in a study of persistence of HIV-infected CD4 T cells. The immunoSEQ assay was version 4, run in survey mode. TCRdb keeps only in-frame clones here, not all; method: immunoSEQ multiplex PCR. The sample has approximately 45,000 clones, just under 90% seen once. Their antigens remain unidentified. Nonspecific anti-CD3/anti-CD28 bead stimulation represents the broad CD4+ T cell repertoire. Sorting of responding CD4+ T cells relied on upregulated CD40 ligand together with CD69. The starting material was CD4+ T cells sorted from PBMCs after roughly 19-hour stimulation, obtained from a patient who received antiretroviral therapy. The origin of the receptors is an adult woman with HIV who was CMV-seropositive.

The genes are TRBV12-3 or TRBV12-4 and TRBJ1-2; maybe TRBD1 (5 bases). The CDR3 spans 13 residues. Trimming shortened V by 11 bases and J by 8 bases, and 21 bases separated the two germline ends. The CDR3 sequence is CAAPRGRVEGYTF. The CDR3 DNA is TGTGCCGCCCCCCGGGGCAGGGTGGAGGGCTACACCTTC.

V usage is TRBV7-9 and J usage is TRBJ1-1; D is possibly TRBD1 (5 bases). The germline gives CDR1 SEHNR, CDR2 FQNEAQ (reference sequence). V was pared by 1 base and J by 1 base, with 10 bases between. The CDR3 is 15 amino acids. The DNA for the CDR3 is TGTGCCAGCAGCTTAGTCACAGGCAAGAACACTGAAGCTTTCTTT. Protein product: CASSLVTGKNTEAFF.

J is TRBJ2-3 and V is TRBV4-3, with D maybe TRBD2 (7 bases). This CDR3 has 15 amino acids. Trimming took off 2 bases at V and 2 bases at J, with 11 bases between the two ends. Germline CDR1 is LGHNA and CDR2 is YSLEER. The CDR3 reads CASSQRGGDTDTQYF. In nucleotides, the CDR3 is TGCGCCAGCAGCCAAAGAGGGGGGGACACAGATACGCAGTATTTT.

This clone was seen a handful of times. CDR3 protein: CASRPPSVANTGELFF. The CDR3 DNA reads TGTGCCAGTAGACCCCCTAGCGTCGCGAACACCGGGGAGCTGTTTTTT. The V call is TRBV19, the J call TRBJ2-2, with a weak D call TRBD2 (6 bases). This CDR3 has 16 residues. V lost 6 bases, J lost 0 bases, and 14 bases lay in between. Germline CDR1 reads LNHDA; CDR2 reads SQIVND (reference sequence).

The chain couples TRBV20-1 to TRBJ2-4; D gene uncertain. V gave up 7 bases and J gave up 0 bases, with 4 bases separating them. This CDR3 has 11 amino acids. CDR1 is DFQATT and CDR2 is SNEGSKA in the germline V gene (reference sequence). The DNA of the CDR3 is TGCAGTGGCTTAGCCAAAAACATTCAGTACTTC. Its translation: CSGLAKNIQYF.

V is TRBV5-1 and J is TRBJ1-2; TRBD1 matches 7 bases. V lost 0 bases, J lost 4 bases, and 3 bases stayed unmatched. There are 14 residues in the CDR3. The germline CDR1 and CDR2 sequences are SGHRS and YFSETQ. The CDR3 loop reads CASSLAAGGYGYTF. CDR3 bases: TGCGCCAGCAGCTTGGCCGCAGGGGGCTATGGCTACACCTTC.

This chain links TRBV5-4 with TRBJ2-1, with D perhaps TRBD2 (6 bases). The CDR3 loop spans 13 amino acids. Germline values: CDR1 SGHNT, CDR2 YYREEE (reference sequence). V was pared by 4 bases and J by 6 bases, with 11 bases between. This CDR3 is CASSPGTSNEQFF. The DNA for the CDR3 is TGTGCCAGCAGCCCCGGGACTTCCAATGAGCAGTTCTTC.

V and J are TRBV7-3 and TRBJ2-1, with 8 bases matching TRBD2. The CDR3 is 15 amino acids. In germline, CDR1 is SGHTA, CDR2 FQGTGA. V shed 5 bases and J 4 bases; nucleotides not matched to a gene: 7. The CDR3 coding sequence is TGTGCCAGCAGCCCCGGGACTAGATCATACAATGAGCAGTTCTTC. Amino acids: CASSPGTRSYNEQFF.

The chain recombines TRBV19 with TRBJ2-7; D remains ambiguous. Germline CDR1 LNHDA, CDR2 SQIVND (reference sequence). V lost 6 bases and J lost 3, with 12 bases in between. The CDR3 loop spans 13 amino acids. The CDR3 sequence: CASRGSNDYEQYF. The CDR3 region has the DNA TGTGCCAGTAGGGGCAGTAACGACTACGAGCAGTACTTC.

The rearrangement joins TRBV12-5 to TRBJ1-2; no clear D. CDR1 is LGHNT and CDR2 is FRNRAP in the germline V gene. V shed 2 bases and J shed 2 bases, with 9 bases lying between them. The CDR3 is made up of 14 amino acids. Here the CDR3 reads CASGLWSGNYGYTF. CDR3 DNA sequence: TGTGCTAGTGGTTTGTGGTCTGGGAACTATGGCTACACCTTC.

This clone was recorded only once. This chain joins TRBV28 and TRBJ2-7; 11 bases are shared with TRBD1. V trimming: 5 bases; J trimming: 4 bases; junction bases outside the gene matches: 10. CDR1 is MDHEN and CDR2 is SYDVKM in the germline V gene. This CDR3 contains 16 residues. CDR3 sequence: CASSPSGTGGVYEQYF. The CDR3 nucleotides are TGTGCCAGCAGTCCCTCGGGGACAGGGGGAGTATACGAGCAGTACTTC.

This chain links TRBV28 with TRBJ1-5, with 8 positions matching TRBD1. V was pared by 5 bases and J by 6 bases, with 6 bases of the junction left unmatched. This CDR3 is 14 amino acids long. CDR1 is MDHEN, CDR2 SYDVKM, per germline. CDR3: CASSLPQGGQPQHF. As DNA, the CDR3 is TGTGCCAGCAGTCTCCCACAGGGGGGTCAGCCCCAGCATTTT.

This rearrangement joins TRBV24-1 to TRBJ2-2; D call uncertain. Trimming removed 3 bases from V and 3 bases from J, with 7 bases in between. Looked up from germline, CDR1 is KGHDR and CDR2 is SFDVKD. The CDR3 has 14 amino acids. CDR3 DNA: TGTGCCACCAGTGATGGGCGGTACACCGGGGAGCTGTTTTTT. It is translated as CATSDGRYTGELFF.

The V gene is TRBV18, the J gene TRBJ1-1, with a tentative D call TRBD1 (6 bases). Trimming stripped 0 bases from V and 5 bases from J, with 10 bases between. The germline CDR1 and CDR2 sequences are KGHSH and LQKENI. The CDR3 sequence is 14 residues long. The CDR3: CASSPPAGETEAFF. The CDR3 coding sequence is TGTGCCAGCTCACCACCGGCAGGGGAGACTGAAGCTTTCTTT.

This clone was found once. This rearrangement joins TRBV3-1 (or the pseudogene TRBV3-2) to TRBJ2-1, with 7 bases fitting TRBD2. The CDR3 spans 16 residues. The trim removed 3 bases at V and 4 bases at J, leaving 9 bases unmatched. Germline values: CDR1 LGHDT, CDR2 YNNKEL (reference sequence). CDR3 sequence (DNA): TGTGCCAGCAGCCACCCCCGACTAGCACTATACAATGAGCAGTTCTTC. Encoded protein: CASSHPRLALYNEQFF.

This chain joins TRBV27 and TRBJ2-4; D might be TRBD1 (5 bases). The ends were cut back, 0 bases at V and 0 bases at J, with 9 bases in the middle. Germline CDR1 MNHEY, CDR2 SMNVEV (reference sequence). The length of the CDR3 is 16 residues. CDR3 sequence: CASSLSGALAKNIQYF. Here the CDR3 DNA reads TGTGCCAGCAGTTTATCAGGGGCTTTAGCCAAAAACATTCAGTACTTC.

This clone has only one observation. The V gene is TRBV12-5, the J gene TRBJ2-7, with 9 bases lining up with TRBD1. Germline V lookup: CDR1 LGHNT, CDR2 FRNRAP. The CDR3 covers 16 residues. V was pared by 3 bases and J by 6 bases, with 12 bases of the junction left unmatched. The CDR3 DNA is TGTGCTAGTGGTTTCTATCCGGGACAGGGAATTTTCGAGCAGTACTTC. Protein: CASGFYPGQGIFEQYF.

This rearrangement joins TRBV6-2 or TRBV6-3 to TRBJ2-3; perhaps TRBD2 as D (6 bases). Germline values: CDR1 MNHEY, CDR2 SVGEGT. The V and J ends lost 6 bases and 5 bases respectively, with 21 bases between them. There are 16 residues in the CDR3. The CDR3 here is CASSFRGRGGKDTQYF. CDR3 DNA: TGTGCCAGCAGCTTCCGGGGCCGGGGCGGGAAAGATACGCAGTATTTT.

V and J are TRBV4-1 and TRBJ2-1, with TRBD2 as a possible D gene (6 bases). Trimming stripped 0 bases from V and 3 bases from J, with 15 bases between. The germline CDR1 and CDR2 sequences are MGHRA and YSYEKL. The CDR3 is made up of 17 amino acids. The CDR3 sequence is CASSQDLASGFYNEQFF. The CDR3 nucleotides read TGCGCCAGCAGCCAAGACCTCGCCAGCGGGTTCTACAATGAGCAGTTCTTC.

The chain carries TRBV6-4 and TRBJ2-7, with TRBD2 matching over 8 bases. The CDR3 length is 21 residues. Germline lookup yields CDR1 MRHNA and CDR2 SNTAGT. V lost 1 base, J lost 4 bases, and 24 bases stayed unmatched. CDR3 amino acids: CASSDFRMSGRSLSGSYEQYF. The CDR3 coding sequence is TGTGCCAGCAGTGACTTTCGGATGAGCGGGAGAAGTTTGAGTGGTTCATACGAGCAGTACTTC.

The chain is built from TRBV11-1 and TRBJ2-7; D may correspond to TRBD1 or TRBD2 (5 bases each). CDR3 length equals 16 residues. The germline V gene has CDR1 SGHAT and CDR2 FQDESV (reference sequence). Trimming cost V 1 base and J 0 bases, with 13 bases left between them. CDR3 DNA: TGTGCCAGCAGCTTAGGGTCGGGGACCAGCTCCTACGAGCAGTACTTC. This codes for CASSLGSGTSSYEQYF.

This chain uses TRBV24-1 with TRBJ2-6; the D call may be TRBD1 or TRBD2 (5 bases each). With 5 bases removed from V and 3 bases from J, the gap between germline ends came to 7 bases. The CDR3 has 14 residues. Germline CDR1 reads KGHDR; CDR2 reads SFDVKD. The DNA for the CDR3 is TGTGCCACCAGTGGAGGGGTTGGGGCCAACGTCCTGACTTTC. Its translation is CATSGGVGANVLTF.

This chain links TRBV18 with TRBJ2-7; 8 bases line up with TRBD1. Trimming took 6 bases from V and 3 from J; bases not matched to a gene: 7. The CDR3 consists of 14 residues. Germline-derived CDR1 and CDR2 are KGHSH and LQKENI. The CDR3 protein is CASSSQGGFYEQYF. The CDR3, as DNA: TGTGCCAGCTCCTCACAGGGGGGCTTCTACGAGCAGTACTTC.

The V and J genes are TRBV29-1 and TRBJ1-2, with TRBD1 as a possible D gene (5 bases). Trimming took off 6 bases at V and 5 bases at J, with 19 bases between the two ends. This CDR3 is 14 amino acids long. Germline assignment: CDR1 SQVTM and CDR2 ANQGSEA. CDR3 bases: TGCAGCGTCGCGATAGAGGGGTGGGGATATGGCTACACCTTC. It is translated as CSVAIEGWGYGYTF.

Only one count was recorded for this clone. In DNA, the CDR3 is TGTGCCAGCAGTTACCTCGTTGGAACTGGCTACACCTTC. Encoded protein: CASSYLVGTGYTF. The chain has TRBV6-2 or TRBV6-3 and TRBJ1-2; D gene ambiguous. This CDR3 region has 13 residues. In germline, CDR1 is MNHEY, CDR2 SVGEGT. Between the trimmed V and J ends, which lost 2 bases and 7 bases, there was a span of 11 bases.

V and J are TRBV2 and TRBJ1-1, with D unresolved. The CDR3 totals 14 residues. The germline gives CDR1 SNHLY, CDR2 FYNNEI. Trimming took off 4 bases at V and 1 base at J, with 10 bases between the two ends. The CDR3 spells CASSGAGGNTEAFF. DNA of the CDR3: TGTGCCAGCAGTGGAGCTGGAGGGAACACTGAAGCTTTCTTT.

This clone was observed once. The J gene is TRBJ2-1, the V gene TRBV6-5, with TRBD1 as a possible D gene (5 bases). The V gene lost 2 bases and the J gene lost 8 bases, with 7 bases spanning the gap. Germline CDR1 reads MNHEY; CDR2 reads SVGAGI. CDR3 length equals 12 residues. CDR3 DNA: TGTGCCAGCAGTTACAGGGGTCATGAGCAGTTCTTC. As protein: CASSYRGHEQFF.

This chain links TRBV18 with TRBJ2-7; 8 bases align to TRBD2. V lost 5 bases, J lost 6 bases, and 9 bases stayed unmatched. The CDR3 is made up of 14 amino acids. Germline loops: CDR1 KGHSH, CDR2 LQKENI. As DNA, the CDR3 is TGTGCCAGCTCAGTGCCGGGAGGGCTGGGCGAGCAGTACTTC. Its protein product is CASSVPGGLGEQYF.

The chain recombines TRBV7-3 with TRBJ1-1, with D possibly matching TRBD1 (5 bases). V lost 5 bases to trimming and J lost 3 bases, with 10 bases between them. This CDR3 spans 13 amino acids. Germline V gives CDR1 SGHTA, CDR2 FQGTGA. The CDR3 region has the DNA TGTGCCAGCAGCCAGCGGGGGGACACTGAAGCTTTCTTT. Its protein is CASSQRGDTEAFF.

The rearrangement links TRBV25-1 to TRBJ2-3, with 13 bases aligning to TRBD2. V trimming: 5 bases; J trimming: 0 bases; junction bases outside the gene matches: 5. Germline loops: CDR1 MGHDK, CDR2 SYGVNS. The CDR3 runs 17 residues. The CDR3: CASSRLAGGPSTDTQYF. DNA for the CDR3: TGTGCCAGCAGTCGACTAGCGGGGGGTCCCAGCACAGATACGCAGTATTTT.

The chain employs TRBV24-1 and TRBJ2-2; 9 nucleotides line up with TRBD1. With 9 bases clipped from V and 4 bases from J, the junction kept 11 bases outside the gene matches. The CDR3 length is 16 residues. Germline CDR1 and CDR2: KGHDR and SFDVKD. DNA of the CDR3: TGTGCCACCCAGGACTCCGGGACAGGGTTCACCGGGGAGCTGTTTTTT. This codes for CATQDSGTGFTGELFF.